This T cell receptor (beta chain) was observed in a study of blood T cell repertoires in COVID-19. For the study at large: There were acute and convalescent COVID-19 samples, and they came from the United States, Italy and Spain. PBMCs, B-cell-depleted T cells, or T cells were the source of the cDNA or gDNA that made up the material.

The table came from immunoSEQ multiplex PCR; TCRdb's copy has only in-frame clones and leaves some out. The sample includes 250,000 to 400,000 clones, more than 70% of them seen just once. Seattle-derived patients entered the study during active infection and were followed longitudinally. Unmatched junction bases numbered 4, after V lost 6 bases and J lost 6 bases. The length of the CDR3 is 14 residues. Germline V CDR1 and CDR2: SGHTA, FQGNSA. The chain combines TRBV7-2 with TRBJ1-6, with TRBD1 identical over 8 bases. This clonotype originated in a woman aged 25 to 39 with COVID-19, enrolled during active disease. Input material: peripheral blood. The CDR3 loop reads CASRGRGRNSPLHF. The CDR3 region has the DNA TGTGCCAGCAGAGGCAGGGGGCGTAATTCACCCCTCCACTTT.